The rows below give T cell receptor beta chains drawn from one sample of a study of T cell responses to AZD1222 COVID-19 vaccine. Profiling relied on immunoSEQ multiplex PCR, and the TCRdb table lists in-frame clones only, not all of them. This table holds fewer than 130,000 clones, about 87% found once. Material: peripheral blood, obtained 28 days after the second AZD1222 dose. These receptors came from an adult who received the AZD1222 COVID-19 vaccine. The CDR3 runs from the conserved cysteine through the conserved F or W. D genes are given only for firm matches. A clone size is listed for some rows: how often the clone was seen (once, few, many), or a class if it is expanded.

length: 16; D: TRBD1; size: -; J: TRBJ1-1; V: TRBV5-4; CDR3: CASSPTGGGRTTEAFF; DNA: TGTGCCAGCAGCCCTACAGGGGGCGGTAGGACCACTGAAGCTTTCTTT
length: 15; D: -; size: -; J: TRBJ1-5; V: TRBV10-3; CDR3: CAIGQGKERDQPQHF; DNA: TGTGCCATTGGTCAGGGGAAGGAACGGGATCAGCCCCAGCATTTT
length: 15; D: -; size: few; J: TRBJ2-1; V: TRBV5-1; CDR3: CASSLVGGSYNEQFF; DNA: TGCGCCAGCAGCTTGGTGGGCGGCTCCTACAATGAGCAGTTCTTC
length: 15; D: TRBD1; size: -; J: TRBJ2-7; V: TRBV11-3; CDR3: CASSSVTRGLGEQYF; DNA: TGTGCCAGCAGCTCAGTCACCAGGGGGCTCGGGGAGCAGTACTTC
length: 14; D: -; size: -; J: TRBJ1-1; V: TRBV6-5; CDR3: CASSYSGAGTEAFF; DNA: TGTGCCAGCAGTTACTCGGGGGCTGGGACTGAAGCTTTCTTT
length: 17; D: TRBD1; size: few; J: TRBJ2-6; V: TRBV4-1; CDR3: CASSPLDRGSGANVLTF; DNA: TGCGCCAGCAGCCCCCTGGACAGGGGCTCTGGGGCCAACGTCCTGACTTTC
length: 15; D: -; size: -; J: TRBJ2-7; V: TRBV28; CDR3: CASFLSTRAVGEQYF; DNA: TGTGCCAGCTTCCTATCGACCAGGGCCGTGGGGGAGCAGTACTTC
length: 17; D: TRBD2; size: once; J: TRBJ2-6; V: TRBV7-9; CDR3: CASSSRLAASGANVLTF; DNA: TGTGCCAGCAGCTCCAGACTAGCGGCCTCTGGGGCCAACGTCCTGACTTTC
length: 13; D: TRBD1; size: -; J: TRBJ1-1; V: TRBV11-2; CDR3: CASRKGGQDEAFF; DNA: TGTGCCAGCAGGAAGGGGGGACAGGATGAAGCTTTCTTT
length: 14; D: -; size: -; J: TRBJ1-5; V: TRBV18; CDR3: CASSPPGVNQPQHF; DNA: TGTGCCAGCTCACCACCCGGGGTTAATCAGCCCCAGCATTTT
length: 16; D: -; size: -; J: TRBJ2-2; V: TRBV28; CDR3: CASSLTSTANTGELFF; DNA: TGTGCCAGCAGTCTAACTAGCACAGCGAACACCGGGGAGCTGTTTTTT
length: 15; D: TRBD2; size: -; J: TRBJ2-1; V: TRBV7-2; CDR3: CASRGASGRYNEQFF; DNA: TGTGCCAGCCGAGGGGCTAGCGGGAGGTACAATGAGCAGTTCTTC
length: 13; D: -; size: -; J: TRBJ1-2; V: TRBV28; CDR3: CASQRGTNYGYTF; DNA: TGTGCCAGTCAGCGGGGGACTAACTATGGCTACACCTTC
length: 13; D: -; size: -; J: TRBJ2-7; V: TRBV3-1/TRBV3-2; CDR3: CASRTDGDYEQYF; DNA: TGTGCCAGCAGAACCGACGGGGACTACGAGCAGTACTTC
length: 15; D: TRBD1; size: medium-sized; J: TRBJ1-1; V: TRBV11-3; CDR3: CASSFRRTGSTEAFF; DNA: TGTGCCAGCAGCTTTCGACGGACAGGGAGCACTGAAGCTTTCTTT
length: 16; D: TRBD1; size: -; J: TRBJ2-3; V: TRBV11-2; CDR3: CASSLGGTGGTDTQYF; DNA: TGTGCCAGCAGCTTAGGAGGGACAGGGGGCACAGATACGCAGTATTTT
length: 16; D: -; size: -; J: TRBJ2-7; V: TRBV27; CDR3: CASAALGVTSVYEQYF; DNA: TGTGCCAGCGCCGCCCTGGGGGTTACTAGTGTATACGAGCAGTACTTC
length: 16; D: TRBD1; size: -; J: TRBJ1-2; V: TRBV18; CDR3: CASSPPGTGNSGGYTF; DNA: TGTGCCAGCTCACCACCGGGGACAGGGAATTCTGGTGGCTACACCTTC
length: 18; D: TRBD1; size: -; J: TRBJ1-5; V: TRBV19; CDR3: CASPAGTGGVWSNQPQHF; DNA: TGTGCCAGTCCCGCCGGGACAGGGGGAGTTTGGAGCAATCAGCCCCAGCATTTT
length: 18; D: -; size: few; J: TRBJ2-2; V: TRBV18; CDR3: CASSPAWGIASNTGELFF; DNA: TGTGCCAGCTCACCTGCCTGGGGGATTGCCTCGAACACCGGGGAGCTGTTTTTT
length: 14; D: -; size: -; J: TRBJ1-2; V: TRBV5-4; CDR3: CASSLDQDTYGYTF; DNA: TGTGCCAGCAGCTTGGACCAGGATACCTATGGCTACACCTTC
length: 11; D: -; size: -; J: TRBJ2-7; V: TRBV28; CDR3: CASSATYEQYF; DNA: TGTGCCAGCAGCGCAACCTACGAGCAGTACTTC
length: 14; D: -; size: -; J: TRBJ1-1; V: TRBV5-1; CDR3: CASSLQAGDTEAFF; DNA: TGCGCCAGCAGCTTACAGGCTGGGGACACTGAAGCTTTCTTT
length: 12; D: -; size: -; J: TRBJ2-1; V: TRBV4-1; CDR3: CASSQDFGEQFF; DNA: TGCGCCAGCAGCCAAGATTTTGGTGAGCAGTTCTTC
length: 12; D: -; size: -; J: TRBJ1-2; V: TRBV7-9; CDR3: CASSRGVRSYTF; DNA: TGTGCCAGCAGCCGCGGGGTACGTAGCTACACCTTC
length: 12; D: -; size: -; J: TRBJ1-1; V: TRBV4-1; CDR3: CASSHRGTEAFF; DNA: TGCGCCAGCAGCCACCGGGGCACTGAAGCTTTCTTT
length: 15; D: TRBD1; size: -; J: TRBJ1-5; V: TRBV19; CDR3: CASSIVGTDNQPQHF; DNA: TGTGCCAGTAGTATAGTGGGGACAGACAATCAGCCCCAGCATTTT
length: 14; D: TRBD1; size: -; J: TRBJ1-6; V: TRBV20-1; CDR3: CSASGAGGLSPLHF; DNA: TGCAGTGCTAGTGGCGCAGGGGGCTTATCACCCCTCCACTTT
length: 17; D: TRBD1; size: -; J: TRBJ2-1; V: TRBV28; CDR3: CASSLSGTGSSYNEQFF; DNA: TGTGCCAGCAGTTTATCGGGGACAGGGAGCTCCTACAATGAGCAGTTCTTC
length: 13; D: -; size: -; J: TRBJ2-3; V: TRBV7-8; CDR3: CASSLALEDTQYF; DNA: TGTGCCAGCAGCTTAGCGCTGGAAGATACGCAGTATTTT
length: 14; D: -; size: once; J: TRBJ1-2; V: TRBV21-1; CDR3: CASTYGQGADGYTF; DNA: TGTGCCAGCACCTATGGACAGGGGGCTGATGGCTACACCTTC
length: 15; D: -; size: -; J: TRBJ1-3; V: TRBV5-1; CDR3: CASSLAADSGNTIYF; DNA: TGCGCCAGCAGCTTGGCCGCAGACTCTGGAAACACCATATATTTT
length: 15; D: TRBD1; size: -; J: TRBJ1-1; V: TRBV10-3; CDR3: CAISGQGRGNTEAFF; DNA: TGTGCCATCAGCGGACAGGGTAGGGGGAACACTGAAGCTTTCTTT
length: 12; D: -; size: -; J: TRBJ1-2; V: TRBV11-3; CDR3: CASSLDRTGYTF; DNA: TGTGCCAGCAGCTTAGACAGGACTGGCTACACCTTC
length: 14; D: -; size: -; J: TRBJ2-7; V: TRBV5-1; CDR3: CASSFDTSSYEQYF; DNA: TGCGCCAGCAGCTTCGACACGAGCTCCTACGAGCAGTACTTC
length: 13; D: -; size: -; J: TRBJ1-2; V: TRBV11-3; CDR3: CASSFGTQRGYTF; DNA: TGTGCCAGCAGCTTTGGGACCCAACGGGGCTACACCTTC
length: 14; D: -; size: medium-sized; J: TRBJ1-2; V: TRBV11-2; CDR3: CASSPDRVPSGYTF; DNA: TGTGCCAGCAGCCCGGATAGGGTACCTAGCGGCTACACCTTC
length: 15; D: TRBD2; size: -; J: TRBJ2-7; V: TRBV3-1/TRBV3-2; CDR3: CASTMDGTSPSEQYF; DNA: TGTGCCAGCACAATGGACGGGACTAGCCCAAGCGAGCAGTACTTC
length: 13; D: TRBD2; size: -; J: TRBJ2-5; V: TRBV5-1; CDR3: CASTTGLEETQYF; DNA: TGCGCCAGCACCACGGGACTAGAAGAGACCCAGTACTTC
length: 14; D: -; size: few; J: TRBJ2-7; V: TRBV5-1; CDR3: CASSSYGNSYEQYF; DNA: TGCGCCAGCAGCTCGTACGGGAACTCCTACGAGCAGTACTTC